This TCR beta chain was profiled in a study of blood T cell repertoires in COVID-19. Study overall: Sources were T cells, B-cell-depleted T cells, or PBMCs; the material itself was cDNA or gDNA.

In the authors' methods: Reference gene primer amplification yielded estimated nucleated cell counts. Some clones are missing from TCRdb's copy, which holds only in-frame ones; the method was immunoSEQ multiplex PCR. V, J and clone size reflect that table, while D and trimming were determined from the DNA. The sample has about 320,000 clones, about four fifths seen once. The germline gives CDR1 SGHNT, CDR2 YYREEE (reference sequence). V was clipped by 0 bases and J by 11 bases, with 11 bases between them. The CDR3 sequence is 12 residues long. This chain uses TRBV5-4 with TRBJ1-1; D is uncertain. The receptor comes from a woman in her 50s with acute or convalescent COVID-19. Sequenced sample: peripheral blood. The CDR3 nucleotides are TGTGCCAGCAGCTTGGCCGGGTCTGGGGCTTTCTTT. As protein: CASSLAGSGAFF.